This TCR gamma chain is drawn from a study of γδ T cells in repeated Plasmodium falciparum infection. The CDR3 spans 17 residues. The germline V gene has CDR1 GITISATS and CDR2 ISYDGTV (reference sequence). TCRdb re-called clones from the multiplex PCR reads via CATT. The table records some 32,000 gamma-chain clones, approximately 1.5% of them present only once. Gammadelta T cells were flow-sorted from PBMC into Vgamma9/Vdelta2+ and Vdelta2-negative populations for bulk analysis. To note about this clone: TCRdb's protein, taken from a much larger clone, differs from this DNA's translation at residue 4, likely owing to a read error; the protein displayed comes from the DNA. The sample carries other DNA sequences with the same CDR3.

The TCR sequence derives from a pool of human donors (malaria-infected and uninfected, not separated). The chain couples TRGV9 to TRGJP. TCRdb leaves out the J gene; it was filled in here by matching the DNA to germline. Sequencing was carried out using gamma-delta T cells from blood. CDR3 in amino acids: CALRDSPSELGKKIKVF. The CDR3 nucleotides read TGTGCCTTGAGGGACTCCCCTTCCGAGTTGGGCAAAAAAATCAAGGTATTT.